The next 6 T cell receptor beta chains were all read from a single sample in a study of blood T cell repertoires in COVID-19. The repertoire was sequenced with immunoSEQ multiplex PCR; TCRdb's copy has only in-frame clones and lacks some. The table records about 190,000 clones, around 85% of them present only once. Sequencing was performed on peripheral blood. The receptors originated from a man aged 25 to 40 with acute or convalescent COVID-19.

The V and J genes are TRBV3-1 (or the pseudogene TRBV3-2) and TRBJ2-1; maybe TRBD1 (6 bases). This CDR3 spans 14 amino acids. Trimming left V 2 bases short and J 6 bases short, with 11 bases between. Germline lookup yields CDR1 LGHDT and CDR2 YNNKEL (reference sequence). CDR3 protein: CASSQPWTANEQFF. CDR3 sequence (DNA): TGTGCCAGCAGCCAACCCTGGACAGCCAATGAGCAGTTCTTC.

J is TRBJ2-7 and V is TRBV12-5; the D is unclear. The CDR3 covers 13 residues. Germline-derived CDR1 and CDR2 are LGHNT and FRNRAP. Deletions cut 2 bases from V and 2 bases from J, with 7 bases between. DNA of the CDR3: TGTGCTAGTGGTTTGCCCCAAACCTACGAGCAGTACTTC. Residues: CASGLPQTYEQYF. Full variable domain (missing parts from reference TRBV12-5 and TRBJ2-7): DARVTQTPRHKVTEMGQEVTMRCQPILGHNTVFWYRQTMMQGLELLAYFRNRAPLDDSGMPKDRFSAEMPDATLATLKIQPSEPRDSAVYFCASGLPQTYEQYFGPGTRLTVT.

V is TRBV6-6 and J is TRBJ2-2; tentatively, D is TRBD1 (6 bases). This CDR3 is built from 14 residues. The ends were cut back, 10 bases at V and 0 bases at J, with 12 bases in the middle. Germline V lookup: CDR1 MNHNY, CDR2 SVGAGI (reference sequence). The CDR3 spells CATGGQSNTGELFF. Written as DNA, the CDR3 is TGTGCCACCGGCGGACAGTCGAACACCGGGGAGCTGTTTTTT.

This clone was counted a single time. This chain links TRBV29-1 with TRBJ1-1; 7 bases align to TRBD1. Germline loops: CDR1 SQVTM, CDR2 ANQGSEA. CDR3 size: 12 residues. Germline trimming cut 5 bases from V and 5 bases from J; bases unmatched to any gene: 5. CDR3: CSVSGTVTEAFF. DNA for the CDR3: TGCAGCGTTTCCGGGACAGTGACTGAAGCTTTCTTT. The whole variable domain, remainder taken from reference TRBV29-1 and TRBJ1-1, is SAVISQKPSRDICQRGTSLTIQCQVDSQVTMMFWYRQQPGQSLTLIATANQGSEATYESGFVIDKFPISRPNLTFSTLTVSNMSPEDSSIYLCSVSGTVTEAFFGQGTRLTVV.

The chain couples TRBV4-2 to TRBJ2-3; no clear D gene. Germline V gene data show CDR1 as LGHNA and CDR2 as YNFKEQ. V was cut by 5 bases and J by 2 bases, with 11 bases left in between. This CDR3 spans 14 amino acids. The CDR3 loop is CASSGVALTDTQYF. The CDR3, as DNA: TGTGCCAGCAGCGGAGTTGCCCTCACAGATACGCAGTATTTT.

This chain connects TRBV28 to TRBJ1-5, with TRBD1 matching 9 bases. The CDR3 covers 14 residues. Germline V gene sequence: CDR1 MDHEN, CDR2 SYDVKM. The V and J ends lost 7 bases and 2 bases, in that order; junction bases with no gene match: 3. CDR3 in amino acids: CASKRTGGNQPQHF. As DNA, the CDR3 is TGTGCCAGCAAGCGGACAGGGGGCAATCAGCCCCAGCATTTT. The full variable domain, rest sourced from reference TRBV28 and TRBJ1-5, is DVKVTQSSRYLVKRTGEKVFLECVQDMDHENMFWYRQDPGLGLRLIYFSYDVKMKEKGDIPEGYSVSREKKERFSLILESASTNQTSMYLCASKRTGGNQPQHFGDGTRLSIL.